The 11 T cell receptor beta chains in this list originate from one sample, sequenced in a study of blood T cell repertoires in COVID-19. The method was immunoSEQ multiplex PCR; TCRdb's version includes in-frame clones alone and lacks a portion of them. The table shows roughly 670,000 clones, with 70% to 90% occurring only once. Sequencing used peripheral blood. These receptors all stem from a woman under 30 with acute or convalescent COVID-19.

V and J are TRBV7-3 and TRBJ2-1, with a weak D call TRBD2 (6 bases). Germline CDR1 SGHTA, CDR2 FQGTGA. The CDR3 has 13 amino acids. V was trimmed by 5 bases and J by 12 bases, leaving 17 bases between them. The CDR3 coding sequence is TGTGCCAGCAGCCGATCACCGGGGGAGGTGCAGTTCTTC. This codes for CASSRSPGEVQFF.

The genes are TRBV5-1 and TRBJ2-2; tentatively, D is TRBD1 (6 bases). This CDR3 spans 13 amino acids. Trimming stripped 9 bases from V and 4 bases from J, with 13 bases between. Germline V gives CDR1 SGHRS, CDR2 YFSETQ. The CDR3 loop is CAIQAGVTGELFF. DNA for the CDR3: TGCGCCATCCAAGCAGGGGTCACCGGGGAGCTGTTTTTT. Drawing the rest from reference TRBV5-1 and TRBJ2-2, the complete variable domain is KAGVTQTPRYLIKTRGQQVTLSCSPISGHRSVSWYQQTPGQGLQFLFEYFSETQRNKGNFPGRFSGRQFSNSRSEMNVSTLELGDSALYLCAIQAGVTGELFFGEGSRLTVL.

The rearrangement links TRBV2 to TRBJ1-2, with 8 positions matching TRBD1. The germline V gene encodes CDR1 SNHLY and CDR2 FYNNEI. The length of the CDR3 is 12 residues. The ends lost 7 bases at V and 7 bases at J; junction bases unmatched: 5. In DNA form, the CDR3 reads TGTGCCAGCAAACAGGGGGTCCGTGGCTACACCTTC. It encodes CASKQGVRGYTF.

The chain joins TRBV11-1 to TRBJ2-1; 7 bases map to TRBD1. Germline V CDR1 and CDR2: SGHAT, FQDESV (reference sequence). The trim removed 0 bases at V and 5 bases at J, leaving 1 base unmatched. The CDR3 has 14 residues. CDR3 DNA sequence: TGTGCCAGCAGCTTAGCACAGGGGAACAATGAGCAGTTCTTC. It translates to CASSLAQGNNEQFF.

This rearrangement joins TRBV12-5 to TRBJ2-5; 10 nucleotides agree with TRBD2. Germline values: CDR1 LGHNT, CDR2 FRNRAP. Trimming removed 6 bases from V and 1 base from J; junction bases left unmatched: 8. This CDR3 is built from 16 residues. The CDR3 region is CASGFGLAATQETQYF. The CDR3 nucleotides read TGTGCTAGTGGCTTCGGACTAGCGGCTACCCAAGAGACCCAGTACTTC.

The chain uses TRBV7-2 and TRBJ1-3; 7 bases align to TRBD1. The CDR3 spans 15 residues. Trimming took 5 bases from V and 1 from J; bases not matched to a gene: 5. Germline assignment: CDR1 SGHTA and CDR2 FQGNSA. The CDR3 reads CASSPLGQSGNTIYF. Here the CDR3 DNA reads TGTGCCAGCAGCCCGCTGGGACAGTCTGGAAACACCATATATTTT.

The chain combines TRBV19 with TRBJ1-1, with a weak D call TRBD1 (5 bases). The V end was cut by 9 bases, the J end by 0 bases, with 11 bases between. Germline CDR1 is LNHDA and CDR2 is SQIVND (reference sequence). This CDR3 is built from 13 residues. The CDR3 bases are TGTGCCAGCAGTGGGGGGATGAACACTGAAGCTTTCTTT. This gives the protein CASSGGMNTEAFF. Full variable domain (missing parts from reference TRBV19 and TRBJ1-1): DGGITQSPKYLFRKEGQNVTLSCEQNLNHDAMYWYRQDPGQGLRLIYYSQIVNDFQKGDIAEGYSVSREKKESFPLTVTSAQKNPTAFYLCASSGGMNTEAFFGQGTRLTVV.

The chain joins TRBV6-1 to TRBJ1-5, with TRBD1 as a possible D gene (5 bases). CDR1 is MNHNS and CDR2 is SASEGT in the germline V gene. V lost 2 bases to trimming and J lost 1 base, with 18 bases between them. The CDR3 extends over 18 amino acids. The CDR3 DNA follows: TGTGCCAGCAGTGAATTGGTCTTTAGTAGGGGAAGCAATCAGCCCCAGCATTTT. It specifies CASSELVFSRGSNQPQHF.

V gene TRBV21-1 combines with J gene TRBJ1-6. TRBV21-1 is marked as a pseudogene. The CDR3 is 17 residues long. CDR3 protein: CASSKNCLSSYNSPLHF. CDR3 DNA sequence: TGTGCCAGCAGCAAAAACTGCTTAAGCTCCTATAATTCACCCCTCCACTTT.

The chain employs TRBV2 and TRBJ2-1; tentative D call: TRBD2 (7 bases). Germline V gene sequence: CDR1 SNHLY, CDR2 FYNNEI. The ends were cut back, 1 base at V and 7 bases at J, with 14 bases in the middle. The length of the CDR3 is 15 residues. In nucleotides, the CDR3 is TGTGCCAGCAGTGAAGTTGGGGGGGCGAGGAATGAGCAGTTCTTC. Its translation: CASSEVGGARNEQFF. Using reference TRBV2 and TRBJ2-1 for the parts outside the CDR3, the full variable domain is EPEVTQTPSHQVTQMGQEVILRCVPISNHLYFYWYRQILGQKVEFLVSFYNNEISEKSEIFDDQFSVERPDGSNFTLKIRSTKLEDSAMYFCASSEVGGARNEQFFGPGTRLTVL.

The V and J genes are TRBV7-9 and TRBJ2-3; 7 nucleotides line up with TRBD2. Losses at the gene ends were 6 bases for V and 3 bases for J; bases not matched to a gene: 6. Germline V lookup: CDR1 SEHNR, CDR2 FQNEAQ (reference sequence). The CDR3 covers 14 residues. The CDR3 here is CASRPGGGTDTQYF. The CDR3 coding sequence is TGTGCCAGCAGACCGGGGGGTGGGACAGATACGCAGTATTTT.